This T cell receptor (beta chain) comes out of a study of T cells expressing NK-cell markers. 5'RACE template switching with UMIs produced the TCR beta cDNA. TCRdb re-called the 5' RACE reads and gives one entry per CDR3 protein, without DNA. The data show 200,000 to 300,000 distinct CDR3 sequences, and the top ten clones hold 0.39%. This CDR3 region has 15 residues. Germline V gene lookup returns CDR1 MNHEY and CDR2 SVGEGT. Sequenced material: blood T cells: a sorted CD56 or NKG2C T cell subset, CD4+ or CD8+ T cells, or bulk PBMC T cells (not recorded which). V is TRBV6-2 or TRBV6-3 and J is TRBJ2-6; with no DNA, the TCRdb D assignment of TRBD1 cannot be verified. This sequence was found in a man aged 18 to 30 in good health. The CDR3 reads CASSYDREKANVLTF.